This T cell receptor beta chain was sequenced during a study of beta chain features in type 1 diabetes. Study summary: On cell yields, gender and age, patients and healthy donors were similar. Taken together, all samples contributed some 100 million examined sorted cells. Notes on the study in general: A moderate, significant TCRB CDR3 shortening appeared in type 1 diabetes across four CD4+ subsets.

The authors reverse transcribed all of the isolated RNA, so sequencing captured expressed TCRB transcripts. Naive, central memory and regulatory T cell samples averaged approximately 3.8 million reads. Some clones are missing from TCRdb's copy, which holds only in-frame ones; the method was immunoSEQ multiplex PCR. The table includes some 360,000 clones, roughly a tenth detected once. This clone was picked up a small number of times. Its antigen is undetermined. The sequence came from a young man with type 1 diabetes. Sequencing used central memory CD4+ T cells from blood.

In DNA form, the CDR3 reads TGCGCCAGCAGCCAAGAGGAGGGAGGATTCCCTGAAGCTTTCTTT. Translating it yields CASSQEEGGFPEAFF. The chain carries TRBV4-1 and TRBJ1-1; no firm D call. Trimming stripped 0 bases from V and 6 bases from J, with 14 bases between. The CDR3 has 15 amino acids. Germline CDR1 is MGHRA and CDR2 is YSYEKL.